The rows below give T cell receptor beta chains drawn from one sample of a study of T cell responses to AZD1222 COVID-19 vaccine. Repertoires were generated with immunoSEQ multiplex PCR, while TCRdb's copy carries only in-frame clones and drops some. The table lists some 150,000 clones, roughly 90% of them singletons. The specimen was peripheral blood, collected 28 days after the second AZD1222 dose. These TCRs come from an adult who received the AZD1222 COVID-19 vaccine. Both conserved end residues are part of each CDR3. Each record gives: V gene, D gene, J gene, clone size, CDR3 DNA, CDR3 protein. A D gene is named only where the DNA matches it firmly. Not all rows give a size; the values are once, few, many and, for expanded clones, a class.

>TRBV4-3|.|TRBJ1-5|.
TGCGCCAGCAGCCAAGAACCGGGCGGCCAGCCCCAGCATTTT
CASSQEPGGQPQHF
>TRBV29-1|.|TRBJ1-1|.
TGCAGCGGGGACGTTACCGGAGGGTCCACTGAAGCTTTCTTT
CSGDVTGGSTEAFF
>TRBV7-3|TRBD2|TRBJ2-3|.
TGTGCCAGCAGCCCCGGACTAGCGGGGACGTCCACAGATACGCAGTATTTT
CASSPGLAGTSTDTQYF
>TRBV5-6|.|TRBJ1-3|few
TGTGCCAGCACCTATGGACAGAACGGAAACACCATATATTTT
CASTYGQNGNTIYF
>TRBV7-6|.|TRBJ2-3|.
TGTGCCAGCAGCCCACCCGGGGGCCGTGTGTCCACAGATACGCAGTATTTT
CASSPPGGRVSTDTQYF
>TRBV19|.|TRBJ1-1|.
TGTGCCAGTAGTATAAAAGGGGTGGGCATTTCCAGAGACACTGAAGCTTTCTTT
CASSIKGVGISRDTEAFF
>TRBV30|TRBD1|TRBJ1-2|.
TGTGCCTGGACACCCCTGGGACAGGGGGCGGGTGGCTACACCTTC
CAWTPLGQGAGGYTF
>TRBV10-3|.|TRBJ2-4|.
TGTGCCATCAGTGAGGGCCCGGAAAACATTCAGTACTTC
CAISEGPENIQYF
>TRBV5-1|.|TRBJ2-7|.
TGCGCCAGCAGCTTGTCGGGACTCGCCTACTTC
CASSLSGLAYF
>TRBV2|.|TRBJ1-2|once
TGTGCCAGCAGTGTCGAGACCAGCACTCATGGCTACACCTTC
CASSVETSTHGYTF
>TRBV13|.|TRBJ2-3|.
TGTGCCAGCAGTTCGAACGGGGGAGGCACGCAGTATTTT
CASSSNGGGTQYF
>TRBV18|.|TRBJ2-5|.
TGTGCCAGCTCACCACAGGGGGAAGAGACCCAGTACTTC
CASSPQGEETQYF
>TRBV6-6|.|TRBJ1-3|.
TGTGCCATTCTGGAGAGTCCAGGAAACACCATATATTTT
CAILESPGNTIYF
>TRBV29-1|.|TRBJ1-3|.
TGCAGCGTGTCGGGGGCCGGATTCTCTGGAAACACCATATATTTT
CSVSGAGFSGNTIYF
>TRBV20-1|.|TRBJ1-3|.
TGCAGTGCTAGTCGCGGGGGAACGGGAAACACCATATATTTT
CSASRGGTGNTIYF
>TRBV3-1/TRBV3-2|.|TRBJ1-5|.
TGTGCCAGCAGCCAAGAGGCAGGCTCCAATCAGCCCCAGCATTTT
CASSQEAGSNQPQHF